This T cell receptor beta chain was sequenced in a study of T cells in Graves' hyperthyroidism and ophthalmopathy (dated by TCRdb to about 2019). About the full investigation: Peripheral blood was collected at initial diagnosis, before any treatment. To identify TCR V-J signatures that set the groups apart, the researchers used a discovery cohort of 100 patients, made up of 43 with Graves' ophthalmopathy and some 58 with stable Graves' hyperthyroidism. Prospective prediction of ophthalmopathy was tested in an independent validation cohort of 18 to 20 hyperthyroidism patients and some 17 patients who later progressed to ophthalmopathy. The approximately 95 discovery patients were divided at random into training and test sets in a 7:3 ratio. The study also compared thyroid tissue and blood T-cell repertoires from more than 5 Graves' hyperthyroidism patients. Following sampling, methimazole starting at 30 mg daily was given to hyperthyroidism patients, and high-dose intravenous methylprednisolone was given to ophthalmopathy patients. According to the paper, TCR Vbeta CDR3 sequencing was carried out on some 140 peripheral blood samples, which came from more than 40 ophthalmopathy, fewer than 80 hyperthyroidism and roughly 17 progressor patients. What the work shows at the level of the full study, not this receptor alone: Most expanded thyroid clonotypes (frequency above 0.001) were also found in blood, which suggests that blood repertoires may mirror thyroid immune responses. A 13 V-J signature model separated ophthalmopathy from stable hyperthyroidism, with over 85% sensitivity and 81.08% specificity in cross-validation and 80%/75% in testing. Sample size was not statistically predetermined, and blinding of investigators to group allocation was not performed. In validation, the model predicted progression to ophthalmopathy with around 71% sensitivity and approximately 72% specificity, a median of roughly seven months before onset.

The hyperthyroidism patients were between 18 and 65 years old and newly diagnosed, with a disease duration of less than 2 months. The study excluded patients with uncontrolled infections, other autoimmune diseases, pregnancy or lactation. Diagnoses were based on clinical symptoms, serum thyroxine and TRAb, thyroid ultrasound and orbital computed tomography. For progressor patients, blood was drawn at the first diagnosis of hyperthyroidism, before any ophthalmopathy symptoms had appeared. PBMCs were separated from roughly 10 ml of fresh peripheral blood using Ficoll-Paque density gradient centrifugation. Progressor patients were first diagnosed with Graves' hyperthyroidism and then developed ophthalmopathy during follow-up. Total RNA was extracted using Trizol reagent, and RNA quality was assessed on an Agilent 2100 Bioanalyzer. A word on this clonotype: There is no known antigen for this receptor. Per-base qualities were not stored, and no clone one base away is much larger.

The CDR3 starts with the cysteine, ends with the phenylalanine, and has 15 residues. The read is trimmed to its CDR3 DNA, 45 bases read in frame from base 1. The germline V gene (reference sequence) supplies CDR1 LNHNV and CDR2 YYDKDF. Trimming removed 5 bases from V and 3 bases from J, leaving 16 bases between the germline ends. The TCR beta CDR3 regions were amplified from RNA transcripts. A first-round RT-PCR of the TCR CDR3 used the HTBI primer set with the Qiagen OneStep RT-PCR kit. Libraries were constructed in a second round of multiplex PCR, after which size selection and purification were carried out. Libraries were sequenced paired-end with 100 bp reads on an Illumina HiSeq2000. On the study's bioinformatics: SOAPnuke was used to process the raw data, removing reads that contained adapters or uncalled bases, had a mean Phred below 15, or lacked an exact match to the constant primer or identifier. High-quality paired reads were merged with COPE v1.2.5, and unique nucleotide sequences were defined as clonotypes. MiTCR v1.1 was used to align clonotypes to the IMGT TRBV, TRBD and TRBJ reference segments. The analysis was restricted to V-J combinations with a frequency above 0.0001, which together covered just over 99% of the repertoires. The TCS score was defined as the ratio of F50 (clonal expansion) to E x V (chaos), calculated using BLOSUM62-based TCRdist between CDR3 peptides within each V-J. Welch's t-statistics and random forest reduced roughly 530 V-J features to 10 to 15, which were used in a naive Bayes classifier (R e1071). TCRdb applied fastp at Q25 and MiXCR to the public reads, then kept only in-frame beta chains. Rows matching on CDR3 protein sequence are summarized as one entry with the most common DNA and genes. Here the V and J calls rest on TCRdb's processing, not on the authors' analysis. The sample includes roughly 300,000 distinct CDR3 sequences, with 25% to 30% observed a single time. The ten largest make up about a quarter of the sample.

The receptor was isolated from a man aged 35 to 55 with Graves' hyperthyroidism that later progressed to Graves' ophthalmopathy. Sequences were obtained from blood. This receptor chain uses TRBV15 and TRBJ2-5; the D gene is not confidently resolved. The nucleotide sequence reads TGTGCCACCAGCGGATGCTTGAATGCGGAAGAGACCCAGTACTTC. The resulting protein is CATSGCLNAEETQYF. With the rest looked up from the reference TRBV15 and TRBJ2-5 genes rather than sequenced, the full variable domain is DAMVIQNPRYQVTQFGKPVTLSCSQTLNHNVMYWYQQKSSQAPKLLFHYYDKDFNNEADTPDNFQSRRPNTSFCFLDIRSPGLGDTAMYLCATSGCLNAEETQYFGPGTRLLVL.